One and the same sample provided the 13 T cell receptor beta chains below, sequenced in a study of blood T cells in healthy people across ages. The second PCR ran roughly 6 to 11 cycles with a sample-barcoded 5' primer and J-beta primers. TCRdb recomputed calls from the 5' RACE reads with MiXCR, one row per CDR3 protein. Of under 1 million distinct CDR3 sequences listed, roughly 44% were seen once; the top ten hold roughly 19%. Material for sequencing was blood. The receptors derive from a man in his sixties in good health.

The V gene is TRBV5-6, the J gene TRBJ2-1; D is undetermined. The V gene lost 4 bases and the J gene lost 2 bases, with 10 bases spanning the gap. Germline CDR1 is SGHDT and CDR2 is YYEEEE. The CDR3 runs 14 residues. The CDR3 loop is CASSLSQAYNEQFF. The CDR3 nucleotides are TGTGCCAGCAGCCTGAGTCAGGCCTACAATGAGCAGTTCTTC.

The V gene is TRBV9, the J gene TRBJ2-1; D possibly matches TRBD1 or TRBD2 (6 bases each). Per germline, CDR1 SGDLS and CDR2 YYNGEE. The CDR3 runs to 15 residues. V was pared by 0 bases and J by 4 bases, with 11 bases between. The CDR3 loop reads CASSVAGAGYNEQFF. The CDR3 DNA follows: TGTGCCAGCAGCGTAGCGGGGGCCGGGTACAATGAGCAGTTCTTC.

This clonotype was found a few times. V usage is TRBV6-2 or TRBV6-3 and J usage is TRBJ2-3; 7 bases fit TRBD2. The germline V gene encodes CDR1 MNHEY and CDR2 SVGEGT. The length of the CDR3 is 17 residues. Trimming at V came to 4 bases and at J to 0 bases, leaving 10 bases not matched to a gene. The CDR3 sequence is CASSSLWSGDSTDTQYF. The CDR3, as DNA: TGTGCCAGCAGTTCCCTGTGGAGCGGGGATAGCACAGATACGCAGTATTTT.

In its sample, this clonotype was seen a few times. The rearrangement uses TRBV29-1 and TRBJ2-4, with 8 bases aligning to TRBD1. CDR1 is SQVTM, CDR2 ANQGSEA, per germline. V lost 5 bases to trimming and J lost 13 bases; unmatched junction nucleotides: 13. The CDR3 covers 13 residues. The DNA for the CDR3 is TGCAGCGTTCCCCATGACAGGGGCCCAGGGCAGTACTTC. It specifies CSVPHDRGPGQYF.

The chain employs TRBV7-2 and TRBJ1-6; TRBD1 agrees at 12 bases. The CDR3 is 16 amino acids. In germline, CDR1 is SGHTA, CDR2 FQGNSA. Trimming cost V 4 bases and J 7 bases; bases outside gene matches: 5. DNA of the CDR3: TGTGCCAGCAGCTCGGGACAGGGGGCAGGGAATTCACCCCTCCACTTT. Protein sequence: CASSSGQGAGNSPLHF. Full variable domain (remainder filled in from reference TRBV7-2 and TRBJ1-6): GAGVSQSPSNKVTEKGKDVELRCDPISGHTALYWYRQSLGQGLEFLIYFQGNSAPDKSGLPSDRFSAERTGGSVSTLTIQRTQQEDSAVYLCASSSGQGAGNSPLHFGNGTRLTVT.

This clonotype came up a few times. This chain links TRBV12-3 or TRBV12-4 with TRBJ2-2; D perhaps matches TRBD1 (5 bases). The CDR3 contains 15 residues. Trimming cost V 1 base and J 5 bases, with 11 bases left between them. The CDR3, as DNA: TGTGCCAGCAGTTTAGAGACGTCAGGGACCGGGGAGCTGTTTTTT. It codes for CASSLETSGTGELFF.

The V and J genes are TRBV11-2 and TRBJ2-7; TRBD2 agrees at 8 bases. The closer fit of TRBJ2-5 to the DNA end suggests the J call may be wrong. The CDR3 consists of 17 residues. CDR1 is SGHAT and CDR2 is FQNNGV in the germline V gene. The CDR3 loop reads CASSSRLWGAGVETQYF. DNA for the CDR3: TGTGCCAGCAGCTCTCGCCTTTGGGGAGCGGGGGTTGAGACCCAGTACTTC.

This chain links TRBV25-1 with TRBJ1-1, with D tentatively TRBD1 (6 bases). Germline V CDR1 and CDR2: MGHDK, SYGVNS. The CDR3 runs to 15 residues. V was trimmed by 1 base and J by 4 bases, leaving 13 bases between them. Written as DNA, the CDR3 is TGTGCCAGCAGTGAATTCGGGGGGCGTCGCACTGAAGCTTTCTTT. Its protein is CASSEFGGRRTEAFF.

This clonotype was counted only a few times. The V call is TRBV7-9, the J call TRBJ2-3; 8 positions agree with TRBD2. The germline V gene encodes CDR1 SEHNR and CDR2 FQNEAQ (reference sequence). The CDR3 has 15 residues. The V segment lost 4 bases and the J segment 4 bases; nucleotides outside the gene matches: 7. The CDR3, as DNA: TGTGCCAGCAGCTATGCCGGGACTAGGGCAGATACGCAGTATTTT. Residues: CASSYAGTRADTQYF.

The chain carries TRBV30 and TRBJ1-2, with no clear D. V lost 2 bases and J 4 bases, leaving 11 bases between the germline ends. This CDR3 comprises 13 residues. The germline V gene has CDR1 GTSNPN and CDR2 SVGIG (reference sequence). CDR3 amino acids: CAWSNRGGYGYTF. CDR3 nucleotide sequence: TGTGCCTGGAGTAATCGGGGAGGCTATGGCTACACCTTC.

This chain links TRBV6-1 with TRBJ1-2; 9 bases align to TRBD1. The CDR3 runs to 17 residues. Germline V gene sequence: CDR1 MNHNS, CDR2 SASEGT. Germline trimming cut 8 bases from V and 5 bases from J; bases unmatched to any gene: 18. Here the CDR3 DNA reads TGTGCCAGCTTACCGGACAGGGGCGTATCTCGTCTATATGGCTACACCTTC. Amino acids: CASLPDRGVSRLYGYTF.

This clonotype was counted a few times. The chain uses TRBV4-3 and TRBJ1-2, with D perhaps TRBD1 (5 bases). Germline V lookup: CDR1 LGHNA, CDR2 YSLEER. The CDR3 extends over 18 amino acids. V was shortened by 0 bases and J by 0 bases, with 17 bases between the two germline ends. The DNA of the CDR3 is TGCGCCAGCAGCCAAGACGGCGGGCAGGGAAGGACTAACTATGGCTACACCTTC. Translating it yields CASSQDGGQGRTNYGYTF.

This rearrangement joins TRBV7-9 to TRBJ1-1; D not certain. CDR1 is SEHNR and CDR2 is FQNEAQ in the germline V gene (reference sequence). This CDR3 has 15 amino acids. The V and J ends lost 1 base and 5 bases respectively, with 14 bases between them. CDR3 nucleotide sequence: TGTGCCAGCAGCTTAGTGGGCGCGGGTTCGACTGAAGCTTTCTTT. Translation gives CASSLVGAGSTEAFF. The full variable domain, completed using reference TRBV7-9 and TRBJ1-1, is DTGVSQNPRHKITKRGQNVTFRCDPISEHNRLYWYRQTLGQGPEFLTYFQNEAQLEKSRLLSDRFSAERPKGSFSTLEIQRTEQGDSAMYLCASSLVGAGSTEAFFGQGTRLTVV.